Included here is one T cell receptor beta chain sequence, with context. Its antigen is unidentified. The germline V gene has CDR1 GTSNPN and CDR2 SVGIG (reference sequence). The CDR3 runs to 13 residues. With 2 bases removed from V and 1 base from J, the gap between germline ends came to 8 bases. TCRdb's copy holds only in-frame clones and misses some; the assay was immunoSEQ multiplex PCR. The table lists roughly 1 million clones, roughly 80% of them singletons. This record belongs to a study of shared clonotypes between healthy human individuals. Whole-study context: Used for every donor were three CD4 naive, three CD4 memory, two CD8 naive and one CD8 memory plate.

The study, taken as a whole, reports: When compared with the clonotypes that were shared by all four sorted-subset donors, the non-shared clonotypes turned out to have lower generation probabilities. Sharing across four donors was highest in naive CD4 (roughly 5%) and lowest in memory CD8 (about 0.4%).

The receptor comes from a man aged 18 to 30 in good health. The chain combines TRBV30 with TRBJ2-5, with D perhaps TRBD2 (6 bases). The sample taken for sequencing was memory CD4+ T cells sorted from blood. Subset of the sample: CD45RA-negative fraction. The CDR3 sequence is CAWSMGLQETQYF. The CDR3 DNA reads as TGTGCCTGGAGTATGGGACTCCAAGAGACCCAGTACTTC.